Below are 25 T cell receptor beta chains sequenced from a single sample in a study of T cell responses to AZD1222 COVID-19 vaccine (dated by TCRdb to 2020 to 2023). Library preparation employed the immunoSEQ multiplex PCR assay. TCRdb re-hosts the immuneACCESS table, in-frame sequences only. Its copies lack some clones; in the studies checked, an unresolved V gene accounts for under half of them, and the cause for the rest is not known. For this sample there are roughly 100,000 clones; just over 85% appear just once. Around 1.5% of the sample is taken by the ten largest. The sample's time point label is to be understood as: baseline before first vaccination. This sample comprised peripheral blood, obtained on day 0 of AZD1222 vaccination. These receptors all stem from an adult in good health.

The CDR3 region is CASSLPPSGLAALNSYNEQFF. The CDR3 coding sequence is TGCGCCAGCAGCTTGCCCCCATCGGGACTAGCGGCTTTAAACTCCTACAATGAGCAGTTCTTC. This rearrangement joins TRBV5-1 to TRBJ2-1, with 11 bases lining up with TRBD2. The V gene's germline CDR1 is SGHRS and CDR2 YFSETQ. V trimming: 1 base; J trimming: 0 bases; junction bases outside the gene matches: 15. This CDR3 has 21 residues.

The rearrangement joins TRBV28 to TRBJ1-5; weak D call: TRBD1 (5 bases). Germline lookup yields CDR1 MDHEN and CDR2 SYDVKM. This CDR3 is built from 13 residues. Deletions cut 8 bases from V and 4 bases from J, with 12 bases between. CDR3 region: CASGGRGNQPQHF. CDR3 DNA: TGTGCCAGCGGCGGGAGGGGTAATCAGCCCCAGCATTTT.

The rearrangement uses TRBV24-1 and TRBJ1-5, with D unresolved. The germline CDR1 and CDR2 sequences are KGHDR and SFDVKD. V lost 6 bases to trimming and J lost 0 bases, with 14 bases between them. The CDR3 sequence is 16 residues long. The CDR3 DNA follows: TGTGCCACCAGTTCGACGACTACCGGTAGCAATCAGCCCCAGCATTTT. As protein: CATSSTTTGSNQPQHF.

This clone was seen once. V and J are TRBV7-9 and TRBJ1-2; the match to TRBD1 covers 7 bases. The CDR3 has 13 residues. Looked up from germline, CDR1 is SEHNR and CDR2 is FQNEAQ (reference sequence). J lost 8 bases, V lost 5 bases, and 8 bases had no gene match. In DNA, the CDR3 is TGTGCCAGCAGCCTGGACAGGTCGGGCGGCTACACCTTC. As protein: CASSLDRSGGYTF.

The chain combines TRBV7-9 with TRBJ1-1, with D maybe TRBD1 (5 bases). CDR3 size: 13 residues. Germline V CDR1 and CDR2: SEHNR, FQNEAQ (reference sequence). V was cut by 8 bases and J by 4 bases, with 14 bases left in between. CDR3 sequence: CASHSGGGTEAFF. The CDR3 region has the DNA TGTGCCAGCCATAGCGGCGGGGGCACTGAAGCTTTCTTT.

The rearrangement links TRBV7-8 to TRBJ2-7, with unresolved D. Trimming shortened V by 0 bases and J by 3 bases, and 6 bases separated the two germline ends. The CDR3 has 13 residues. CDR1 and CDR2 (germline): SGHVS, FQNEAQ. The CDR3 is CASSLAAHYEQYF. The CDR3 coding sequence is TGTGCCAGCAGCTTAGCGGCTCACTACGAGCAGTACTTC.

The V and J genes are TRBV6-5 and TRBJ2-5, with 8 bases aligning to TRBD2. The CDR3 runs to 14 residues. Germline V gene lookup returns CDR1 MNHEY and CDR2 SVGAGI. Unmatched junction bases numbered 7, after V lost 5 bases and J lost 5 bases. CDR3 sequence: CASSKRELGETQYF. DNA of the CDR3: TGTGCCAGCAGTAAGCGGGAGCTAGGGGAGACCCAGTACTTC.

J is TRBJ2-7 and V is TRBV30; TRBD1 is a possible D gene (5 bases). Trimming left V 0 bases short and J 2 bases short, with 14 bases between. Germline CDR1 reads GTSNPN; CDR2 reads SVGIG (reference sequence). This CDR3 is built from 15 residues. The CDR3 sequence is CAWSVRTGITYEQYF. The CDR3 bases are TGTGCCTGGAGTGTACGAACAGGTATTACCTACGAGCAGTACTTC.

V usage is TRBV7-9 and J usage is TRBJ2-1; 10 nucleotides line up with TRBD2. CDR3 length: 16 amino acids. CDR1 is SEHNR and CDR2 is FQNEAQ in the germline V gene (reference sequence). Trimming cost V 5 bases and J 8 bases; bases outside gene matches: 12. For the CDR3, the DNA is TGTGCCAGCAGCCCCCCGGGGACTAGCGAGGGCGATGAGCAGTTCTTC. This translates into CASSPPGTSEGDEQFF.

The V and J genes are TRBV10-3 and TRBJ2-7; tentatively, D is TRBD1 (7 bases). Germline V CDR1 and CDR2: ENHRY, SYGVKD. The CDR3 extends over 12 amino acids. Between the trimmed V and J ends, which lost 5 bases and 7 bases, there was a span of 12 bases. DNA for the CDR3: TGTGCCATCAGTCGGTCAGGGGGGGAGCAGTACTTC. Its protein is CAISRSGGEQYF.

The V call is TRBV7-3, the J call TRBJ2-4; D remains unclear. V gave up 1 base and J gave up 15 bases, with 4 bases separating them. Germline lookup yields CDR1 SGHTA and CDR2 FQGTGA. This CDR3 spans 9 amino acids. The CDR3 here is CASSLKGYF. The DNA for the CDR3 is TGTGCCAGCAGCTTAAAAGGGTACTTC.

The J gene is TRBJ1-6, the V gene TRBV5-4; 10 bases line up with TRBD1. Unmatched junction bases numbered 1, after V lost 0 bases and J lost 7 bases. The CDR3 extends over 15 amino acids. Per germline, CDR1 SGHNT and CDR2 YYREEE (reference sequence). The CDR3 is CASSLGDRGNSPLHF. As DNA, the CDR3 is TGTGCCAGCAGCTTGGGGGACAGGGGCAATTCACCCCTCCACTTT.

The chain uses TRBV6-1 and TRBJ1-3, with D possibly matching TRBD1 (5 bases). The V and J ends lost 3 bases and 0 bases respectively, with 12 bases between them. The germline V gene encodes CDR1 MNHNS and CDR2 SASEGT. CDR3 size: 16 residues. In DNA, the CDR3 is TGTGCCAGCAGTGAGGACGGGACCTTCTCTGGAAACACCATATATTTT. This gives the protein CASSEDGTFSGNTIYF.

This clone was seen a handful of times. V is TRBV4-1 and J is TRBJ2-1; 9 positions match TRBD2. The CDR3 spans 15 residues. Germline V CDR1 and CDR2: MGHRA, YSYEKL. V shed 5 bases and J 2 bases; nucleotides not matched to a gene: 4. CDR3 residues: CASSFLAGPYNEQFF. CDR3 nucleotides: TGCGCCAGCAGCTTTCTAGCGGGACCCTACAATGAGCAGTTCTTC.

J is TRBJ2-7 and V is TRBV11-2; TRBD2 matches at 8 bases. Germline V gene data show CDR1 as SGHAT and CDR2 as FQNNGV. This CDR3 spans 16 amino acids. Unmatched junction bases numbered 10, after V lost 4 bases and J lost 2 bases. The DNA of the CDR3 is TGTGCCAGCAGCTCCCGGACTAGCATTGTCCCCTACGAGCAGTACTTC. It specifies CASSSRTSIVPYEQYF.

The chain links TRBV28 to TRBJ2-2; 8 bases match TRBD1. Trimming took 6 bases from V and 7 from J; bases not matched to a gene: 10. The V gene's germline CDR1 is MDHEN and CDR2 SYDVKM. The CDR3 extends over 15 amino acids. The CDR3 protein is CASRGTGPRVGELFF. Written as DNA, the CDR3 is TGTGCCAGCAGGGGGACAGGACCCAGGGTCGGGGAGCTGTTTTTT.

The chain recombines TRBV21-1 with TRBJ1-4; the table's TRBD1 call for D was not verified on the DNA. TRBV21-1 is deemed a pseudogene. This CDR3 comprises 16 residues. CDR3: CASSKQGGRTLEKLFF. The CDR3 region has the DNA TGTGCCAGCAGCAAACAGGGGGGTCGAACCCTGGAAAAACTGTTTTTT.

The rearrangement links TRBV7-2 to TRBJ1-4; 7 bases map to TRBD1. Germline assignment: CDR1 SGHTA and CDR2 FQGNSA. V was clipped by 0 bases and J by 5 bases; unmatched bases: 6. This CDR3 is 16 amino acids long. The CDR3 DNA is TGTGCCAGCAGCTTAGCATCCGGGACAGCGAATGAAAAACTGTTTTTT. As protein: CASSLASGTANEKLFF.

The sample holds one count of this clone. CDR3 residues: CASSQGTSRGETQYF. Written as DNA, the CDR3 is TGCGCCAGCAGCCAGGGGACAAGCCGGGGGGAGACCCAGTACTTC. The rearrangement links TRBV4-3 to TRBJ2-5, with D perhaps being TRBD1 or TRBD2 (6 bases each). Trimming took off 3 bases at V and 5 bases at J, with 16 bases between the two ends. Looked up from germline, CDR1 is LGHNA and CDR2 is YSLEER. The CDR3 loop spans 15 amino acids.

This chain links TRBV4-1 with TRBJ1-6; D not certain. From germline, CDR1 is MGHRA and CDR2 YSYEKL. The CDR3 has 17 residues. V was clipped by 3 bases and J by 0 bases, with 12 bases between them. The CDR3 DNA sequence: TGCGCCAGCAGCCAGGCAGTAGGGAGCTCCTATAATTCACCCCTCCACTTT. Translation gives CASSQAVGSSYNSPLHF.

The chain is built from TRBV19 and TRBJ1-1, with unresolved D. This CDR3 is 14 amino acids long. V was clipped by 2 bases and J by 6 bases, with 13 bases between them. Per germline, CDR1 LNHDA and CDR2 SQIVND (reference sequence). The CDR3 region has the DNA TGTGCCAGTAGTATATCCGTCGGGGTCGCTGAAGCTTTCTTT. This codes for CASSISVGVAEAFF. Filled out from reference TRBV19 and TRBJ1-1, the complete variable domain reads DGGITQSPKYLFRKEGQNVTLSCEQNLNHDAMYWYRQDPGQGLRLIYYSQIVNDFQKGDIAEGYSVSREKKESFPLTVTSAQKNPTAFYLCASSISVGVAEAFFGQGTRLTVV.

The rearrangement joins TRBV6-6 to TRBJ2-3, with D unresolved. This CDR3 contains 15 residues. V was clipped by 4 bases and J by 1 base, with 12 bases between them. CDR1 MNHNY and CDR2 SVGAGI come from the germline V gene (reference sequence). CDR3 bases: TGTGCCAGCAGTTCCTCAACGCTAGGCACAGATACGCAGTATTTT. Translating gives CASSSSTLGTDTQYF.

This clone showed up just once. The V and J genes are TRBV27 and TRBJ1-3; unclear D gene. This CDR3 comprises 14 residues. Trimming pared 3 bases from V and 0 bases from J, leaving 6 bases between. Germline assignment: CDR1 MNHEY and CDR2 SMNVEV (reference sequence). In DNA form, the CDR3 reads TGTGCCAGCAGTTTGGGTGGCTCTGGAAACACCATATATTTT. Translating gives CASSLGGSGNTIYF.

The CDR3 protein is CASSLKLGRGGRETQYF. CDR3 nucleotides: TGTGCCAGCAGCTTAAAGCTTGGCAGGGGGGGACGGGAGACCCAGTACTTC. This sequence joins TRBV13 and TRBJ2-5; the D gene could be TRBD1 or TRBD2 (7 bases each). Germline assignment: CDR1 PRHDT and CDR2 FYEKMQ (reference sequence). The CDR3 consists of 17 residues. V gave up 2 bases and J gave up 5 bases, with 21 bases separating them. Using reference TRBV13 and TRBJ2-5 for the parts outside the CDR3, the full variable domain is AAGVIQSPRHLIKEKRETATLKCYPIPRHDTVYWYQQGPGQDPQFLISFYEKMQSDKGSIPDRFSAQQFSDYHSELNMSSLELGDSALYFCASSLKLGRGGRETQYFGPGTRLLVL.

The chain has TRBV20-1 and TRBJ1-2; D perhaps matches TRBD1 (5 bases). The CDR3 covers 11 residues. Germline V gives CDR1 DFQATT, CDR2 SNEGSKA (reference sequence). Trimming cost V 6 bases and J 4 bases, with 9 bases left between them. CDR3 sequence reads: CSAHGTYGYTF. The CDR3 bases are TGCAGTGCCCATGGGACCTATGGCTACACCTTC.